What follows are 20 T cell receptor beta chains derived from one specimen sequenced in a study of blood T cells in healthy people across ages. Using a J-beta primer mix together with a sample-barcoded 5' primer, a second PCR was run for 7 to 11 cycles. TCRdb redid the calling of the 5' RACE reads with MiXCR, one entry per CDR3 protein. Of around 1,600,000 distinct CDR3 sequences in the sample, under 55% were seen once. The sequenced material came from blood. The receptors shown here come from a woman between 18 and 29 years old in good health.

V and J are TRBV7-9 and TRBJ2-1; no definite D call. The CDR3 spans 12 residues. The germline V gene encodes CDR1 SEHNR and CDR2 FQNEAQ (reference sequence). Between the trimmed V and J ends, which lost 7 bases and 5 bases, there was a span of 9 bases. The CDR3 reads CASTLPDNEQFF. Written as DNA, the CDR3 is TGTGCCAGCACCCTTCCGGACAATGAGCAGTTCTTC.

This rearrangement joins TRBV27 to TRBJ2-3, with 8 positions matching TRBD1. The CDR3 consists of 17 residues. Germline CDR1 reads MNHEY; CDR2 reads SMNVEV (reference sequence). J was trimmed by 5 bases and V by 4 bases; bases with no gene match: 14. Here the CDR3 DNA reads TGTGCCAGCAGTTCTTACCCGACAGGGGCTCAGGGAGATACGCAGTATTTT. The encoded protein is CASSSYPTGAQGDTQYF.

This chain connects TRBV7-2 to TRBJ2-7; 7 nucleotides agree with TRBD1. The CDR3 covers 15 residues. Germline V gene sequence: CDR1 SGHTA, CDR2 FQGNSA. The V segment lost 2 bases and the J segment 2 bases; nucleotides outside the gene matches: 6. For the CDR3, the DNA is TGTGCCAGCAGCTTAAGTAAAGGACAGGCCTACGAGCAGTACTTC. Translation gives CASSLSKGQAYEQYF.

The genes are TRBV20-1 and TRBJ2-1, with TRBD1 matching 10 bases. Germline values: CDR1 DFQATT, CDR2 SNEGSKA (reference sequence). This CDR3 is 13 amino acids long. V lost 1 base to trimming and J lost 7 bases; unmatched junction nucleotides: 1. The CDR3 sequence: CSARVDRGNEQFF. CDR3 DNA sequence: TGCAGTGCTAGAGTGGACAGGGGGAATGAGCAGTTCTTC.

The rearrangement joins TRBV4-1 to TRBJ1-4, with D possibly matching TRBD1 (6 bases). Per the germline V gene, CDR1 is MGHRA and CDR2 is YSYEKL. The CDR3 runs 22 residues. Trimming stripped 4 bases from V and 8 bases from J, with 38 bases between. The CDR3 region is CASSPRPRFPQTGNLLREKLFF. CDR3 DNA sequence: TGCGCCAGCAGCCCACGGCCTCGATTCCCACAAACAGGGAACCTGCTTCGGGAAAAACTGTTTTTT.

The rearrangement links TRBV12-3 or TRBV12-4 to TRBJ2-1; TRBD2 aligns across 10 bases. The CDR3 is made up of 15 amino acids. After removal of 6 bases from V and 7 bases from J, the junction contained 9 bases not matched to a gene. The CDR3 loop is CASRPGTSATNEQFF. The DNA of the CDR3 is TGTGCCAGCAGGCCCGGGACTAGCGCAACGAATGAGCAGTTCTTC.

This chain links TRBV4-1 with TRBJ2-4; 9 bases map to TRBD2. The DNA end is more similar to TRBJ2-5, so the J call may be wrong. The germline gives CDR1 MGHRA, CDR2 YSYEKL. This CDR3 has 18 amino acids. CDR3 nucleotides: TGCGCCAGCAGCCAAGATACGGGTAGCGGGGGCTATAAAGAGACCCAGTACTTC. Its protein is CASSQDTGSGGYKETQYF.

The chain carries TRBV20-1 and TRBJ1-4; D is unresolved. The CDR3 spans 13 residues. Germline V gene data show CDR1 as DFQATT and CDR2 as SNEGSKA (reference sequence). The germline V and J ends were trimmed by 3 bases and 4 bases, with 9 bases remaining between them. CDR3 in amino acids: CSASSGDNEKLFF. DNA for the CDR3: TGCAGTGCTAGTTCAGGAGATAATGAAAAACTGTTTTTT.

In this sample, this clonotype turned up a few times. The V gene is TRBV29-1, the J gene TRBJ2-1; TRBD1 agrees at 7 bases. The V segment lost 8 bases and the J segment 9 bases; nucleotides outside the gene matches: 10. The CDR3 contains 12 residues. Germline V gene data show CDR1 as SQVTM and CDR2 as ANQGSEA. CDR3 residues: CSSRDSSVEQFF. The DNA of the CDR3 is TGCAGCTCCCGGGACAGCTCGGTTGAGCAGTTCTTC.

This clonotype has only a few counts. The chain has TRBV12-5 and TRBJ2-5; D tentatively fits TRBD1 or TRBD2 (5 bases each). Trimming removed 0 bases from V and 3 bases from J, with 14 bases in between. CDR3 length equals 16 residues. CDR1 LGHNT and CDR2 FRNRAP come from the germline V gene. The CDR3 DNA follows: TGTGCTAGTGGTTTGGTACTTCGGGGCCGGGAAGAGACCCAGTACTTC. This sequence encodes CASGLVLRGREETQYF.

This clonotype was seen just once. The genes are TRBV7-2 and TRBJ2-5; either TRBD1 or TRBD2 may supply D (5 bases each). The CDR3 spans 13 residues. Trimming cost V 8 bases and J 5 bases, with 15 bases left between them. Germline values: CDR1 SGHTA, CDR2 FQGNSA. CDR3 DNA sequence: TGTGCCAGCGGGACCGGGGTGAGGGAGACCCAGTACTTC. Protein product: CASGTGVRETQYF.

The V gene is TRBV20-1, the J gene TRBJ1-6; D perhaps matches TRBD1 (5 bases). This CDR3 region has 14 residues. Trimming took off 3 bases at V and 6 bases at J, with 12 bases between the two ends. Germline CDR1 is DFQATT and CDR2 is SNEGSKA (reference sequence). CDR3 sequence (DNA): TGCAGTGCTAGGGTTGGGGCCTCTAATTCACCCCTCCACTTT. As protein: CSARVGASNSPLHF.

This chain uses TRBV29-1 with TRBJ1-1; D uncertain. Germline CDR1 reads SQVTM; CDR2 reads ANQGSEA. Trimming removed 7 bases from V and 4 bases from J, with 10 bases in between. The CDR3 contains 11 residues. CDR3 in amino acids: CSAWWSTEAFF. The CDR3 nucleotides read TGCAGCGCATGGTGGAGCACTGAAGCTTTCTTT.

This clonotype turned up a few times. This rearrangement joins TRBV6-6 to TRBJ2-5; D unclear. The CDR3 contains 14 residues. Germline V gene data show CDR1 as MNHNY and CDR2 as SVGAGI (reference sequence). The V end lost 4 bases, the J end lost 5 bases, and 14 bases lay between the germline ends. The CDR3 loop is CASSFKVFVETQYF. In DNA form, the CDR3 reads TGTGCCAGCAGTTTTAAGGTGTTCGTCGAGACCCAGTACTTC.

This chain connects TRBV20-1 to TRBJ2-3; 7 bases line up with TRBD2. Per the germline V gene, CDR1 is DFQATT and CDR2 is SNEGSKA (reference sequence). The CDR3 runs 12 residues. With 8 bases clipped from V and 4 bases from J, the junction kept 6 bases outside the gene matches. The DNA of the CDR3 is TGCAGTCCCGGGACTAATTCAGATACGCAGTATTTT. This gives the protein CSPGTNSDTQYF.

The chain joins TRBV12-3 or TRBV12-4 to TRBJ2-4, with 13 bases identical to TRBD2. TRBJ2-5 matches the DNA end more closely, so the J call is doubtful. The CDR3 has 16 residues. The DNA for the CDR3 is TGTGCCAGCAGGGCGACTAGCGGGAGGACTCAAGAGACCCAGTACTTC. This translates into CASRATSGRTQETQYF.

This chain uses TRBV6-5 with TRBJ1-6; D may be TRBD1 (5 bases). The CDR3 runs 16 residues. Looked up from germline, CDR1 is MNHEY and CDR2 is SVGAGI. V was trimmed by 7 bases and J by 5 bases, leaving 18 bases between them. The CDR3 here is CASKIQPGRDNSPLHF. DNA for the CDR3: TGTGCCAGCAAGATTCAACCGGGACGGGATAATTCACCCCTCCACTTT.

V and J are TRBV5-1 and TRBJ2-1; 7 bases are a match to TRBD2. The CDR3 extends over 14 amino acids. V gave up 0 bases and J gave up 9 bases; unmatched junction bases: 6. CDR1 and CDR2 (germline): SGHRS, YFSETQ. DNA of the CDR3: TGCGCCAGCAGCTTGGTTGCGGGAGCGGGTGAGCAGTTCTTC. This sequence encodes CASSLVAGAGEQFF.

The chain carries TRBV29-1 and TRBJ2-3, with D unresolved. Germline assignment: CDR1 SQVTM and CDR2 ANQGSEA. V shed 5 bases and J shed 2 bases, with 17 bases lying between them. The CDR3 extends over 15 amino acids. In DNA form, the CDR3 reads TGCAGCGTTACGAAAGGCGGTGGGAACACAGATACGCAGTATTTT. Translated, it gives CSVTKGGGNTDTQYF.

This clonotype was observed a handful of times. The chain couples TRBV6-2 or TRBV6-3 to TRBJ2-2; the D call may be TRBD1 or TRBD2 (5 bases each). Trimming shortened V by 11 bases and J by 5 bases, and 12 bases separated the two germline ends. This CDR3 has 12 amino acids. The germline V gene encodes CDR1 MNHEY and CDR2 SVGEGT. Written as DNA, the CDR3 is TGTGCCGGATCCTGGGGGACCGGGGAGCTGTTTTTT. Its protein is CAGSWGTGELFF.